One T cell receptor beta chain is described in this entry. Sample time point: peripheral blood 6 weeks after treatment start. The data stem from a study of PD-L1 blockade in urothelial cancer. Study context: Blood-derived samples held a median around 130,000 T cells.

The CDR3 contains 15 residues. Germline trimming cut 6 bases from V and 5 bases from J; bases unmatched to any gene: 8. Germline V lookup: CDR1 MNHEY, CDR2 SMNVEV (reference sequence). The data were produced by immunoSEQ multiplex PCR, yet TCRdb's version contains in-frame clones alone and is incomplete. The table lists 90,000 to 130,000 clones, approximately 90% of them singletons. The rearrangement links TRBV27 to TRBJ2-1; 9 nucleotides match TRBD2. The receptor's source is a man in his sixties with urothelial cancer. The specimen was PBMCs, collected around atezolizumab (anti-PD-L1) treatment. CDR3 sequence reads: CASRRAGGENNEQFF. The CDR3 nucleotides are TGTGCCAGCAGAAGAGCGGGGGGCGAGAACAATGAGCAGTTCTTC.